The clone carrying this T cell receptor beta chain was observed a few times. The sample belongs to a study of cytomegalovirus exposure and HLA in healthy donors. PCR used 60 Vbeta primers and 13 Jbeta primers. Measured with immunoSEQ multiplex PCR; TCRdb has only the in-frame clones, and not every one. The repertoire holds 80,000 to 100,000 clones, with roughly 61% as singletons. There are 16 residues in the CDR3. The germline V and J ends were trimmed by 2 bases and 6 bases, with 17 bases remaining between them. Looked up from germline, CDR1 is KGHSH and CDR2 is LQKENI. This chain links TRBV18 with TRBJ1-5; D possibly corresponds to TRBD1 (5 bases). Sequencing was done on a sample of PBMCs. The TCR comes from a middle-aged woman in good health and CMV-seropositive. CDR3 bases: TGTGCCAGCTCACCAGTTGGGTTAGGGAGGGGTCAGCCCCAGCATTTT. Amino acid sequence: CASSPVGLGRGQPQHF.